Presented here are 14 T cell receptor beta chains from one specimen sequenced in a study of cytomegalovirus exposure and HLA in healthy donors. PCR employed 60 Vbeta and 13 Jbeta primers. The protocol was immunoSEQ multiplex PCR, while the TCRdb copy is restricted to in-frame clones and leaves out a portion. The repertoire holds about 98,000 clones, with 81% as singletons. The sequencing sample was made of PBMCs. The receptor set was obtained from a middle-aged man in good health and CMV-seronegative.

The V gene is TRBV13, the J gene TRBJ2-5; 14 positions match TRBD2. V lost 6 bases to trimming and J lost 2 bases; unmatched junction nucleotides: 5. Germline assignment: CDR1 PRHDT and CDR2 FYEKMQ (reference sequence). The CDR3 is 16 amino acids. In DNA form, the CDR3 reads TGTGCCAGCAGTCATCGGACTAGCGGGGGGCAAGAGACCCAGTACTTC. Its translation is CASSHRTSGGQETQYF.

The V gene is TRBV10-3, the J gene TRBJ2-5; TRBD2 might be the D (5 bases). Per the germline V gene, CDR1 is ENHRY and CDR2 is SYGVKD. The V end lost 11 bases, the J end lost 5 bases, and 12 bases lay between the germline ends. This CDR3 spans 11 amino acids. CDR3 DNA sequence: TGTGCCGCGGGCACGCTCGAGACCCAGTACTTC. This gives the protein CAAGTLETQYF.

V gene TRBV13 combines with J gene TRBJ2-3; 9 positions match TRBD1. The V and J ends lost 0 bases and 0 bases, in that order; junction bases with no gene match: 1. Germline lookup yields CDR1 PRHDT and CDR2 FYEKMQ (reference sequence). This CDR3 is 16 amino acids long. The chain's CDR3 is CASSLGQGASTDTQYF. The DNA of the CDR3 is TGTGCCAGCAGCTTAGGACAGGGGGCGAGCACAGATACGCAGTATTTT.

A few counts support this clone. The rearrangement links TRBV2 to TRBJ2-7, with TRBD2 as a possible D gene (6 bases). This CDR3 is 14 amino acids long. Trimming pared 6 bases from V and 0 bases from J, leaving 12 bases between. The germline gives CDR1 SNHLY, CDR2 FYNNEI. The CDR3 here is CASRVRGYSYEQYF. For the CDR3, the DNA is TGTGCCAGCAGGGTGCGGGGCTACTCCTACGAGCAGTACTTC.

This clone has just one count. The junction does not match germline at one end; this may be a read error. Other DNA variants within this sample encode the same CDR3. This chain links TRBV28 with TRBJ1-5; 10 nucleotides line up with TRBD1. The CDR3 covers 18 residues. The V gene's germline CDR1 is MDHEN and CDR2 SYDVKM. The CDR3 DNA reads TGTGCCAGCAGTTCCAGACAGGGGGCAATCGGGAGCAATCAGCCCCAGCACTTT. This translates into CASSSRQGAIGSNQPQHF.

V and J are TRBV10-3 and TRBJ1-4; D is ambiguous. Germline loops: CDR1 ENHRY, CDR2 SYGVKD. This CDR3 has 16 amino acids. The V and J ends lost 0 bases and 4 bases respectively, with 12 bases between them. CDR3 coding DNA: TGTGCCATCAGTGAGTCCACAGTAAGGATTAATGAAAAACTGTTTTTT. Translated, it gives CAISESTVRINEKLFF.

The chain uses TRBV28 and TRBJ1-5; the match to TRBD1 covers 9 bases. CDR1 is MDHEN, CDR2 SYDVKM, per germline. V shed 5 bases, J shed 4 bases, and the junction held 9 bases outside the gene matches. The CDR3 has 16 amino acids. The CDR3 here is CASSPYPGQGNQPQHF. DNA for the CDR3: TGTGCCAGCAGTCCCTACCCGGGACAGGGAAATCAGCCCCAGCATTTT.

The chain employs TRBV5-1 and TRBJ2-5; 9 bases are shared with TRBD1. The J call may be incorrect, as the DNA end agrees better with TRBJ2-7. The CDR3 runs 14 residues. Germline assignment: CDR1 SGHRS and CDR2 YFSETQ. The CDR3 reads CASSLTTGGNEQYF. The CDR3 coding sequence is TGCGCCAGCAGCTTAACCACAGGGGGCAACGAGCAGTACTTC.

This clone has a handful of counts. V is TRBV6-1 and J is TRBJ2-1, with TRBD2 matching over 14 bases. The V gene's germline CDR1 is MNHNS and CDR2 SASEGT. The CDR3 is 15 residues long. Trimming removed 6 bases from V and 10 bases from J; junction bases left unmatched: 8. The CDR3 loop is CASSATSGGAGEQFF. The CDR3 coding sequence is TGTGCCAGCAGCGCGACTAGCGGGGGGGCTGGAGAGCAGTTCTTC.

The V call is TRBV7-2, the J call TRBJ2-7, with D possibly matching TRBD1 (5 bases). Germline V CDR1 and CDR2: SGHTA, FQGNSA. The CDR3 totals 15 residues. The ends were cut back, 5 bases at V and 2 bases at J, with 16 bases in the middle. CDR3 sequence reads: CASSPTGAAPYEQYF. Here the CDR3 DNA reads TGTGCCAGCAGCCCGACTGGGGCTGCCCCCTACGAGCAGTACTTC.

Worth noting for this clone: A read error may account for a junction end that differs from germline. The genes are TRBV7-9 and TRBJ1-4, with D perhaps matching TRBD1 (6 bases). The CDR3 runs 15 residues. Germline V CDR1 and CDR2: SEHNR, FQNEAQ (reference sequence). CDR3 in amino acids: CSSSLDSGGSEKLFF. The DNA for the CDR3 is TGTTCCAGCAGCTTAGATTCGGGGGGCAGTGAAAAACTGTTTTTT. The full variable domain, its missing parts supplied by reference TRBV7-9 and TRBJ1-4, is DTGVSQNPRHKITKRGQNVTFRCDPISEHNRLYWYRQTLGQGPEFLTYFQNEAQLEKSRLLSDRFSAERPKGSFSTLEIQRTEQGDSAMYLCSSSLDSGGSEKLFFGSGTQLSVL.

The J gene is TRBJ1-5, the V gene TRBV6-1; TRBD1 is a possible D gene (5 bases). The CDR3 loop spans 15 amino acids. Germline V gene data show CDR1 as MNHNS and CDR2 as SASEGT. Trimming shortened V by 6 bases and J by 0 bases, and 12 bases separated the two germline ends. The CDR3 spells CASRPQVFSNQPQHF. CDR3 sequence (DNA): TGTGCCAGCAGACCACAGGTTTTTAGCAATCAGCCCCAGCATTTT.

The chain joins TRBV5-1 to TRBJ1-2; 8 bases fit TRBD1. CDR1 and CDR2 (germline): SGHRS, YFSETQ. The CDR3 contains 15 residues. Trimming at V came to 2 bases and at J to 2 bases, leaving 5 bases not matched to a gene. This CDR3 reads CASSLVDRVNYGYTF. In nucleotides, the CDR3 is TGCGCCAGCAGCTTAGTGGACAGGGTAAACTATGGCTACACCTTC.

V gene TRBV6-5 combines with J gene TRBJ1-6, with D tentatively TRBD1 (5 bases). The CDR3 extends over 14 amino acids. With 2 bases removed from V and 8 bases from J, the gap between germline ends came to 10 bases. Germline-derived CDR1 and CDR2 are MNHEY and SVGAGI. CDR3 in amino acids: CASSYIGGDSPLHF. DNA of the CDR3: TGTGCCAGCAGTTACATCGGGGGGGATTCACCCCTCCACTTT.